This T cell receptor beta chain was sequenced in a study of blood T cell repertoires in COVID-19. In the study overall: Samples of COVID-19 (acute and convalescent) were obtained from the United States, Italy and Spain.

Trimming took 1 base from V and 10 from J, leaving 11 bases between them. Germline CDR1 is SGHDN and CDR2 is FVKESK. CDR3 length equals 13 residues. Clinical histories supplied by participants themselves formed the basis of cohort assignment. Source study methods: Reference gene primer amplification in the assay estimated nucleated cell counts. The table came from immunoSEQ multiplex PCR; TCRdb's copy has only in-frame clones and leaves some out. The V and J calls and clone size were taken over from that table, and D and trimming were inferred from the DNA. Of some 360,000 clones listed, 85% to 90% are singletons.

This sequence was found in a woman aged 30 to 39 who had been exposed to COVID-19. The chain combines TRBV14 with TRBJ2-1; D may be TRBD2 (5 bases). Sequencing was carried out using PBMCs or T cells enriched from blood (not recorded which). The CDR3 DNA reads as TGTGCCAGCAGCCAAGTCCGGGAAGCCGAGCAGTTCTTC. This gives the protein CASSQVREAEQFF.